This is a list of T cell receptor beta chains from one sample in a study of blood T cells in healthy people across ages. TCRdb ran MiXCR on the 5' RACE reads and lists one entry per CDR3 protein. The table lists around 520,000 distinct CDR3 sequences, over 25% of them singletons, with over 3.5% in the top ten. The same specimen was also included in a second study, on T cells of mothers and their children.

The sequenced material came from blood. These receptors were collected from a boy aged 2 to 10 in good health. CDR3s include the opening cysteine and the closing phenylalanine or tryptophan. A D gene is named only where the DNA matches it firmly. Clone size is stated in some rows and not others, as once, few, many or a class when expanded.

D	V	J	size	CDR3	DNA
-	TRBV7-3	TRBJ2-1	-	CASSLTPLRSYNEQFF	TGTGCCAGCAGCCTCACCCCTTTGCGCTCCTACAATGAGCAGTTCTTC
TRBD1	TRBV6-2/TRBV6-3	TRBJ2-3	few	CASSYGQGPTDTQYF	TGTGCCAGCAGTTATGGACAGGGCCCTACAGATACGCAGTATTTT
-	TRBV6-5	TRBJ2-1	-	CASSTAVYNEQFF	TGTGCCAGCAGCACAGCTGTCTACAATGAGCAGTTCTTC
-	TRBV29-1	TRBJ2-2	-	CSALRAGELFF	TGCAGCGCCCTAAGGGCCGGGGAGCTGTTTTTT
TRBD2	TRBV27	TRBJ2-1	few	CASSPERGYRGEQFF	TGTGCCAGCAGTCCGGAGCGGGGGTACCGGGGTGAGCAGTTCTTC
-	TRBV9	TRBJ1-3	few	CASSPRGGLSGNTIYF	TGTGCCAGCAGCCCCCGGGGGGGCCTCTCTGGAAACACCATATATTTT
-	TRBV7-9	TRBJ1-4	-	CASSLQGGPNEKLFF	TGTGCCAGCAGCCTCCAGGGTGGACCTAATGAAAAACTGTTTTTT
-	TRBV2	TRBJ2-5	-	CASSETAPGLASEQYF	TGTGCCAGCAGTGAGACAGCCCCTGGGCTAGCGAGTGAGCAGTACTTC
-	TRBV7-9	TRBJ2-1	-	CASSLAAPNEQFF	TGTGCCAGCAGCTTGGCTGCACCGAATGAGCAGTTCTTC
TRBD1	TRBV7-6	TRBJ2-1	-	CASSVGTEPYNEQFF	TGTGCCAGCAGCGTAGGGACAGAACCCTACAATGAGCAGTTCTTC
TRBD2	TRBV6-2/TRBV6-3	TRBJ2-2	few	CASTKLAGNTGELFF	TGTGCCAGCACTAAACTAGCGGGGAACACCGGGGAGCTGTTTTTT
-	TRBV30	TRBJ1-1	-	CAWSVGFGTEAFF	TGTGCCTGGAGTGTAGGTTTTGGGACTGAAGCTTTCTTT
-	TRBV14	TRBJ2-7	few	CASSQDWPTSHEQYF	TGTGCCAGCAGCCAAGATTGGCCCACTAGCCACGAGCAGTACTTC
TRBD2	TRBV9	TRBJ2-7	few	CASSPWTSEDEQYF	TGTGCCAGCAGCCCCTGGACTAGCGAGGACGAGCAGTACTTC
-	TRBV27	TRBJ2-1	-	CASSPTGKGEQFF	TGTGCCAGCTCTCCTACAGGGAAAGGTGAGCAGTTCTTC
-	TRBV4-2	TRBJ2-7	few	CASSQGMTHYEQYF	TGTGCCAGCAGCCAAGGGATGACACATTACGAGCAGTACTTC
-	TRBV12-3/TRBV12-4	TRBJ2-3	-	CASSLGVRGQYF	TGTGCCAGCAGTTTGGGAGTACGTGGGCAGTATTTT
-	TRBV19	TRBJ1-2	few	CASSQGLGDYGYTF	TGTGCCAGTAGTCAGGGATTGGGCGACTATGGCTACACCTTC
TRBD2	TRBV29-1	TRBJ2-5	-	CSVVGRAGETQYF	TGCAGCGTTGTCGGGAGGGCCGGAGAGACCCAGTACTTC
TRBD2	TRBV3-1	TRBJ2-1	few	CASSPRYGVSGSSYNEQFF	TGTGCCAGCAGCCCAAGGTATGGAGTTAGCGGGAGTTCCTACAATGAGCAGTTCTTC
-	TRBV3-1	TRBJ2-7	-	CASSPSQSGFPVYEQYF	TGTGCCAGCAGCCCCTCCCAATCAGGGTTCCCTGTTTACGAGCAGTACTTC
-	TRBV27	TRBJ2-5	-	CASSVIVTQYF	TGTGCCAGCAGCGTTATAGTGACCCAGTACTTC
-	TRBV12-3/TRBV12-4	TRBJ1-2	-	CVSSFSGIYGYTF	TGTGTCAGCAGTTTCTCGGGGATCTATGGCTACACCTTC
TRBD2	TRBV27	TRBJ2-1	few	CATSDPLAGGRKEQFF	TGTGCCACCAGTGACCCCTTAGCGGGAGGGCGCAAGGAGCAGTTCTTC
-	TRBV19	TRBJ2-2	few	CASSEGSRELFF	TGTGCCAGTAGTGAGGGTAGCCGGGAGCTGTTTTTT
TRBD1	TRBV6-1	TRBJ2-7	-	CASSILTGAGSYEQYF	TGTGCCAGCAGCATACTGACAGGGGCCGGATCCTACGAGCAGTACTTC
-	TRBV30	TRBJ2-5	few	CAWSVRESYEQYF	TGTGCCTGGAGTGTACGGGAAAGCTACGAGCAGTACTTT
-	TRBV11-2	TRBJ2-7	-	CASSQARGTEQYF	TGTGCCAGCAGCCAAGCTAGAGGGACCGAGCAGTACTTC
TRBD1	TRBV7-2	TRBJ1-2	-	CASSSLGTAKGSYTF	TGTGCCAGCAGCTCCCTTGGGACAGCGAAGGGTAGCTACACCTTC
TRBD1	TRBV4-1	TRBJ1-5	once	CASSQDRRQGSNQPQHF	TGCGCCAGCAGCCAGGACCGTAGACAGGGCAGCAATCAGCCCCAGCATTTT
-	TRBV14	TRBJ1-1	few	CASSQDITGIMNTEAFF	TGTGCCAGCAGCCAAGATATCACAGGGATCATGAACACTGAAGCTTTCTTT
-	TRBV5-1	TRBJ2-7	-	CASSLQAGISYEQYF	TGCGCCAGCAGCTTACAGGCGGGGATTTCCTACGAGCAGTACTTC
-	TRBV11-3	TRBJ2-2	few	CASSLEDRMNTGELFF	TGTGCCAGCAGCTTAGAGGACAGAATGAACACCGGGGAACTGTTTTTT